A selection of T cell receptor beta chains follows, all from one sample in a study of neurological immune-mediated disorders. TCRdb itself ran the 5' RACE reads through MiXCR, one entry per CDR3 protein. The data contain approximately 50,000 distinct CDR3 sequences, under 13% of them singletons. Specimen: PBMCs. The receptors come from an older man with HTLV-1-associated myelopathy (HAM/TSP). Both conserved end residues are part of each CDR3. Each record gives: clone size, V gene, J gene, D gene, CDR3 protein, CDR3 DNA. D genes are given only for firm matches. Not every row has a clone size; where given, it reads once, few, many or a size class.

clone_size: many
v_call: TRBV29-1
j_call: TRBJ2-5
d_call: -
cdr3_aa: CSVEARLEETQYF
cdr3_nt: TGCAGCGTTGAAGCACGACTGGAAGAGACCCAGTACTTC

clone_size: many
v_call: TRBV7-8
j_call: TRBJ2-7
d_call: TRBD2
cdr3_aa: CASSVNVQREMNEQYF
cdr3_nt: TGTGCCAGCAGCGTAAATGTCCAGCGGGAGATGAACGAGCAGTACTTC

clone_size: -
v_call: TRBV28
j_call: TRBJ1-2
d_call: TRBD1
cdr3_aa: CASIPRQGGATF
cdr3_nt: TGTGCCAGCATCCCCCGACAGGGGGGTGCCACCTTC

clone_size: many
v_call: TRBV25-1
j_call: TRBJ2-1
d_call: TRBD1
cdr3_aa: CASSPGQGGEQFF
cdr3_nt: TGTGCCAGCAGTCCCGGACAGGGTGGGGAGCAGTTCTTC

clone_size: many
v_call: TRBV20-1
j_call: TRBJ2-3
d_call: TRBD2
cdr3_aa: CSARDFREARGDTQYF
cdr3_nt: TGCAGTGCTAGAGATTTCCGGGAGGCCCGCGGAGATACGCAGTATTTT

clone_size: many
v_call: TRBV11-2
j_call: TRBJ2-1
d_call: TRBD2
cdr3_aa: CASSLFSLAGVYEQFF
cdr3_nt: TGTGCCAGCAGCTTATTCAGCCTAGCGGGAGTCTATGAGCAGTTCTTC

clone_size: many
v_call: TRBV7-2
j_call: TRBJ1-2
d_call: TRBD1
cdr3_aa: CASETGTGPYGYTF
cdr3_nt: TGTGCCAGCGAGACCGGGACAGGGCCCTATGGCTACACCTTC

clone_size: many
v_call: TRBV5-1
j_call: TRBJ2-2
d_call: -
cdr3_aa: CASSFPGELFF
cdr3_nt: TGCGCCAGCAGCTTTCCCGGGGAGCTGTTTTTT

clone_size: many
v_call: TRBV4-1
j_call: TRBJ1-4
d_call: -
cdr3_aa: CASSQGVTGATNEKLFF
cdr3_nt: TGCGCCAGCAGCCAAGGAGTGACAGGAGCAACTAATGAAAAACTGTTTTTT

clone_size: many
v_call: TRBV20-1
j_call: TRBJ2-5
d_call: -
cdr3_aa: CSASTGWGETQYF
cdr3_nt: TGCAGTGCTAGCACAGGGTGGGGGGAGACCCAGTACTTC

clone_size: many
v_call: TRBV5-1
j_call: TRBJ2-1
d_call: -
cdr3_aa: CASSTPPLADSYNEQFF
cdr3_nt: TGCGCCAGCAGCACTCCCCCGTTAGCGGACTCCTACAATGAGCAGTTCTTC

clone_size: -
v_call: TRBV27
j_call: TRBJ2-7
d_call: -
cdr3_aa: CANSSTVAGEQYF
cdr3_nt: TGTGCCAACAGTTCAACCGTAGCCGGCGAGCAGTACTTC

clone_size: many
v_call: TRBV28
j_call: TRBJ2-1
d_call: -
cdr3_aa: CASGTNEQFF
cdr3_nt: TGTGCCAGCGGGACCAATGAGCAGTTCTTC

clone_size: many
v_call: TRBV7-2
j_call: TRBJ2-2
d_call: -
cdr3_aa: CASSLDRRKTGELFF
cdr3_nt: TGTGCCAGCAGCCTTGATAGACGAAAGACCGGGGAGCTGTTTTTT

clone_size: many
v_call: TRBV6-2/TRBV6-3
j_call: TRBJ1-2
d_call: -
cdr3_aa: CASTKTGYGYTF
cdr3_nt: TGTGCCAGCACCAAGACAGGCTATGGCTACACCTTC

clone_size: -
v_call: TRBV4-3
j_call: TRBJ1-4
d_call: -
cdr3_aa: CASSQVVKRSEKLFF
cdr3_nt: TGCGCCAGCAGCCAAGTTGTCAAAAGAAGTGAAAAACTGTTTTTT

clone_size: many
v_call: TRBV6-6
j_call: TRBJ1-1
d_call: -
cdr3_aa: CASGRDYTEAFF
cdr3_nt: TGTGCCAGCGGAAGGGATTACACTGAAGCTTTCTTT

clone_size: many
v_call: TRBV7-2
j_call: TRBJ2-1
d_call: TRBD2
cdr3_aa: CASGVSSSGSPYNEQFF
cdr3_nt: TGTGCCAGCGGCGTCTCCTCGAGCGGGAGTCCCTACAATGAGCAGTTCTTC

clone_size: many
v_call: TRBV20-1
j_call: TRBJ2-3
d_call: -
cdr3_aa: CSAPSAYTSTDTQYF
cdr3_nt: TGCAGTGCCCCCTCGGCCTACACTAGCACAGATACGCAGTATTTT

clone_size: many
v_call: TRBV7-9
j_call: TRBJ2-1
d_call: -
cdr3_aa: CASSFGGPRQFF
cdr3_nt: TGTGCCAGCAGCTTTGGCGGACCTCGTCAGTTCTTC

clone_size: many
v_call: TRBV7-2
j_call: TRBJ2-1
d_call: TRBD2
cdr3_aa: CASSLVGTSKLGEQFF
cdr3_nt: TGTGCCAGCAGCTTAGTGGGGACTAGTAAGTTAGGTGAGCAGTTCTTC

clone_size: many
v_call: TRBV5-1
j_call: TRBJ2-3
d_call: -
cdr3_aa: CASSVTDTQYF
cdr3_nt: TGCGCCAGCAGCGTCACAGATACGCAGTATTTT

clone_size: many
v_call: TRBV28
j_call: TRBJ2-7
d_call: TRBD2
cdr3_aa: CASRMTSGRPYEQYF
cdr3_nt: TGTGCCAGCAGAATGACTAGCGGGAGGCCCTACGAGCAGTACTTC

clone_size: many
v_call: TRBV18
j_call: TRBJ2-1
d_call: -
cdr3_aa: CASSPLQGGDNEQFF
cdr3_nt: TGTGCCAGCTCACCATTACAGGGTGGCGACAATGAGCAGTTCTTC

clone_size: -
v_call: TRBV12-3/TRBV12-4
j_call: TRBJ2-1
d_call: -
cdr3_aa: CVSSTAGPYNEQFF
cdr3_nt: TGTGTGAGCAGCACAGCGGGCCCCTACAATGAGCAGTTCTTC

clone_size: many
v_call: TRBV3-1
j_call: TRBJ1-1
d_call: -
cdr3_aa: CASSQARVYGTEAFF
cdr3_nt: TGTGCCAGCAGCCAAGCTCGGGTGTATGGCACTGAAGCTTTCTTT